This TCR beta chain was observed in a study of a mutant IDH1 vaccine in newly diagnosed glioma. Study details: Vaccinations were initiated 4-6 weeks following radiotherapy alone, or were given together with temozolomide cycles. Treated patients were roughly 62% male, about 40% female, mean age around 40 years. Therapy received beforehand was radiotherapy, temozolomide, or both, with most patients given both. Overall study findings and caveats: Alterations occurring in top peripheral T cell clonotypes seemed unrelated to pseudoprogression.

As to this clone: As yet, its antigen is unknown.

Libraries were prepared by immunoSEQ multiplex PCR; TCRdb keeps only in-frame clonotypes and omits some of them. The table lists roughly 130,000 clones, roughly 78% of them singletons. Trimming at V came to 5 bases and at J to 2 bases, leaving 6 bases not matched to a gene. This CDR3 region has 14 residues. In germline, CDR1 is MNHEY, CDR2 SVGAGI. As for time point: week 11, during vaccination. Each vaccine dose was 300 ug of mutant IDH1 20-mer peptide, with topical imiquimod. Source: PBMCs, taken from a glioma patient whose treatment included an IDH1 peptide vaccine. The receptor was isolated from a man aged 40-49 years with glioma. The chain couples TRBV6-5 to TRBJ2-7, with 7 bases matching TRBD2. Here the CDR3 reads CASSALAEAYEQYF. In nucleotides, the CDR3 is TGTGCCAGCAGTGCCCTAGCGGAAGCCTACGAGCAGTACTTC.